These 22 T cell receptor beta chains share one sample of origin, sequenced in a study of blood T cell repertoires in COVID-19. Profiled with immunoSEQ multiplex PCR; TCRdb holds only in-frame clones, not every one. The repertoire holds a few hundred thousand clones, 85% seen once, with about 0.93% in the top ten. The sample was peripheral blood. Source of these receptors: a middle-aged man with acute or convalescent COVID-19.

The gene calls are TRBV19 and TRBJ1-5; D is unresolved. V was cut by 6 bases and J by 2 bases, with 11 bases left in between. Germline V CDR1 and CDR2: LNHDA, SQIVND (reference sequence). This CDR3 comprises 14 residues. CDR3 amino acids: CASRAGSGNQPQHF. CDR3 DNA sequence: TGTGCCAGTAGGGCGGGGTCGGGCAATCAGCCCCAGCATTTT.

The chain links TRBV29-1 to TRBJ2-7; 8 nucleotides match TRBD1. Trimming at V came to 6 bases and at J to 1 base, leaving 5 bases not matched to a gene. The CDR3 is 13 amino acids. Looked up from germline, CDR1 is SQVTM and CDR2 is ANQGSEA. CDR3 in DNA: TGCAGCGTAACGGACAGGGCTTCCTACGAGCAGTACTTC. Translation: CSVTDRASYEQYF.

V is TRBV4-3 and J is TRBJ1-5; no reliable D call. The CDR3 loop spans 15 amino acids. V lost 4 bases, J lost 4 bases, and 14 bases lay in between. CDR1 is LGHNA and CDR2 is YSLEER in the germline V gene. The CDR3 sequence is CASSPSMGGNQPQHF. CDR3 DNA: TGCGCCAGCAGCCCCTCCATGGGAGGAAATCAGCCCCAGCATTTT.

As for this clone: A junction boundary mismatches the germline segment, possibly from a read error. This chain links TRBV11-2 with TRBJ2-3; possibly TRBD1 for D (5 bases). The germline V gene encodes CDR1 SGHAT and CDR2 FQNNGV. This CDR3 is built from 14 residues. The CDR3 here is CASSLDRSTDTQYF. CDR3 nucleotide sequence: TGTGCCAGCAGTTTAGACAGATCTACAGATACGCAGTATTTT.

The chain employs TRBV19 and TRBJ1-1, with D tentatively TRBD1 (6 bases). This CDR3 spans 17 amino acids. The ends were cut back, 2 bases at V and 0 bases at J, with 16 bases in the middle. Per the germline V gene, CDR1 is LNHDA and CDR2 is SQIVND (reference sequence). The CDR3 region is CASSILNRDRMNTEAFF. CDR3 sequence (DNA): TGTGCCAGTAGTATACTCAACAGGGATAGAATGAACACTGAAGCTTTCTTT.

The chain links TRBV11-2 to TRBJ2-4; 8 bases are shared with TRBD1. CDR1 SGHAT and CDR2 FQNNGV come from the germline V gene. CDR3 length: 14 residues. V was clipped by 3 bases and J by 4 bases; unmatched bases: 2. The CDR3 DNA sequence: TGTGCCAGCAGCTTTGGGACAGGAAAAAACATTCAGTACTTC. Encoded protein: CASSFGTGKNIQYF.

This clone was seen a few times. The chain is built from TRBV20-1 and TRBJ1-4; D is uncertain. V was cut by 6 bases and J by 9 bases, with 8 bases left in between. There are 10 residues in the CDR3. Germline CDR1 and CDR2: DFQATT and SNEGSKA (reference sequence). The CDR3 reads CSALSQKLFF. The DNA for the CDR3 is TGCAGTGCCCTATCTCAAAAACTGTTTTTT.

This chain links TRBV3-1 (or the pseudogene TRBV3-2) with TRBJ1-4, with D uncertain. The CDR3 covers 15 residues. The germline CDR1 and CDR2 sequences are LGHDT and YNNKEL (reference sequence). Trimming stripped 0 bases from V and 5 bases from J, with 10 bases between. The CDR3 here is CASSQDGRKNEKLFF. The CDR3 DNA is TGTGCCAGCAGCCAAGACGGCAGGAAAAATGAAAAACTGTTTTTT.

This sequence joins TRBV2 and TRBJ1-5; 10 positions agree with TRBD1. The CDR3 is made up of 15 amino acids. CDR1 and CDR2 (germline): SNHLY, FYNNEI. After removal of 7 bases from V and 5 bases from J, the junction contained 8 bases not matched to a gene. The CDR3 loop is CASNRDRGWDQPQHF. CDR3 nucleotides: TGTGCCAGCAACCGGGACAGGGGATGGGATCAGCCCCAGCATTTT.

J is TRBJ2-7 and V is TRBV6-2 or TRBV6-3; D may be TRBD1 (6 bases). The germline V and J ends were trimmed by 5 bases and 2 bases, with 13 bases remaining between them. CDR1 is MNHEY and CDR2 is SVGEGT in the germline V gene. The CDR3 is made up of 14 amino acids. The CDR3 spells CASSKSGHPYEQYF. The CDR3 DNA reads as TGTGCCAGCAGTAAATCGGGACATCCCTACGAGCAGTACTTC.

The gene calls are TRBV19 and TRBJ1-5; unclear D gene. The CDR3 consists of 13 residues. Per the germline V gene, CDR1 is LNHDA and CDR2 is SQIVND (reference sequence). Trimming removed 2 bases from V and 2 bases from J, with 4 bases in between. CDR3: CASSIRGNQPQHF. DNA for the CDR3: TGTGCCAGTAGTATACGGGGCAATCAGCCCCAGCATTTT. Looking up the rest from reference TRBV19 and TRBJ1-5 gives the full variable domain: DGGITQSPKYLFRKEGQNVTLSCEQNLNHDAMYWYRQDPGQGLRLIYYSQIVNDFQKGDIAEGYSVSREKKESFPLTVTSAQKNPTAFYLCASSIRGNQPQHFGDGTRLSIL.

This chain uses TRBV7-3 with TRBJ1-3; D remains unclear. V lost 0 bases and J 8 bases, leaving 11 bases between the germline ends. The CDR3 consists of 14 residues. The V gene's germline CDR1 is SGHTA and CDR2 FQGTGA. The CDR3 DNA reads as TGTGCCAGCAGCTTAACTGGCGGGTCGGACACCATATATTTT. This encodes CASSLTGGSDTIYF.

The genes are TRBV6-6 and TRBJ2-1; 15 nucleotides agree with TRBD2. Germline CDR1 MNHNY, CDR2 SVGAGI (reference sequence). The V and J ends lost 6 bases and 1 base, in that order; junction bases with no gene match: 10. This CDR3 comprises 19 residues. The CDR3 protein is CASSRTGTSGGKSYNEQFF. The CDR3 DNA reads TGTGCCAGCAGCCGAACGGGGACTAGCGGGGGGAAATCCTACAATGAGCAGTTCTTC.

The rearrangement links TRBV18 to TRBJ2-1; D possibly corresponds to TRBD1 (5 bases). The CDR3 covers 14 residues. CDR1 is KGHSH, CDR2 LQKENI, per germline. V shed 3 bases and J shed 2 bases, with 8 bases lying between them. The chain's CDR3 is CASSPGQAYNEQFF. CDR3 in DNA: TGTGCCAGCTCACCGGGGCAGGCCTACAATGAGCAGTTCTTC.

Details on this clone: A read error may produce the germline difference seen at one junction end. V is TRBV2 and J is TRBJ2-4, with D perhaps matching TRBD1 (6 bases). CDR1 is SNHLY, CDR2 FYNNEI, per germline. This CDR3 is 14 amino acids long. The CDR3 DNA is TGTGCCAGCAGTCAGTCCATCGAAGGAGGACAGAGTTCCTTC. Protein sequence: CASSQSIEGGQSSF.

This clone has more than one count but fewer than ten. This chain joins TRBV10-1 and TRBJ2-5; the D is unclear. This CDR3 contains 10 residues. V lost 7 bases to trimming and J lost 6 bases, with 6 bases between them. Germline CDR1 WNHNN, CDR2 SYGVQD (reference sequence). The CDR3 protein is CASTWQTQYF. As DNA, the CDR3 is TGCGCCAGCACGTGGCAGACCCAGTACTTC.

The CDR3 reads CASSPLLDKGAFF. In nucleotides, the CDR3 is TGTGCCAGCTCACCCCTACTCGACAAGGGGGCTTTCTTT. This chain connects TRBV18 to TRBJ1-1; tentative D call: TRBD1 (5 bases). Germline CDR1 reads KGHSH; CDR2 reads LQKENI. The CDR3 runs 13 residues. Between the trimmed V and J ends, which lost 3 bases and 11 bases, there was a span of 16 bases.

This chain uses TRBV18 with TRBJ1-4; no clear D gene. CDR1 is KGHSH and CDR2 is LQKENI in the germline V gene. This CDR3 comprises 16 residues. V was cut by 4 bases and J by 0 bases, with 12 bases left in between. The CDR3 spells CASSLNRIATNEKLFF. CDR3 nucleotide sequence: TGTGCCAGCTCACTTAACAGAATTGCAACTAATGAAAAACTGTTTTTT.

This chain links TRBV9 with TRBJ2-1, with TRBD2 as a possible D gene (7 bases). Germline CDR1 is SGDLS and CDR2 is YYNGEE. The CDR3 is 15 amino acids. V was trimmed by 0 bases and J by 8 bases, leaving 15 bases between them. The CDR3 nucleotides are TGTGCCAGCAGCGTAGGTGGGGGGGCCTGGTATGAGCAGTTCTTC. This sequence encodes CASSVGGGAWYEQFF.

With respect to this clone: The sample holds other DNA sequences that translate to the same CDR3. The chain's CDR3 is CASRDSMNTEAFF. CDR3 in DNA: TGCGCCAGCCGGGACAGTATGAACACTGAAGCTTTCTTT. The gene calls are TRBV10-1 and TRBJ1-1, with 7 bases that match TRBD1. In germline, CDR1 is WNHNN, CDR2 SYGVQD (reference sequence). J was trimmed by 0 bases and V by 8 bases; bases with no gene match: 3. The CDR3 is 13 residues long.

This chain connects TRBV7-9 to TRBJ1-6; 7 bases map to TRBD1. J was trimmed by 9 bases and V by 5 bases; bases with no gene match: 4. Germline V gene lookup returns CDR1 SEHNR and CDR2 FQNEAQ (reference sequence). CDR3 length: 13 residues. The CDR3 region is CASSQQGPSPLHF. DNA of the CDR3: TGTGCCAGCAGCCAACAGGGGCCTTCACCCCTCCACTTT.

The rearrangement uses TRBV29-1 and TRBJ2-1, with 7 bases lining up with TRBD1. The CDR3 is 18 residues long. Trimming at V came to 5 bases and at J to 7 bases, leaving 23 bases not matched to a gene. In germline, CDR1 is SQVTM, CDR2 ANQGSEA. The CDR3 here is CSVRFRNRRQGGDNEQFF. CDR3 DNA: TGCAGCGTTAGGTTCCGTAATCGAAGACAGGGTGGTGATAATGAGCAGTTCTTC.